These 17 T cell receptor beta chains were sequenced from one sample in a study of T cell changes during pregnancy in multiple sclerosis. The method was immunoSEQ multiplex PCR; TCRdb's version includes in-frame clones alone and lacks a portion of them. The repertoire has tens of thousands of clones, roughly 90% of them found once; the top ten carry over 1.5%. The material sequenced was peripheral blood, taken in the first trimester of pregnancy. Every receptor here comes from a female donor with multiple sclerosis, enrolled in a pregnancy study.

This chain joins TRBV6-6 and TRBJ2-3; the match to TRBD1 covers 8 bases. Germline assignment: CDR1 MNHNY and CDR2 SVGAGI (reference sequence). V lost 10 bases, J lost 4 bases, and 10 bases stayed unmatched. This CDR3 has 14 amino acids. DNA for the CDR3: TGTGCCATCAATCAGGGGGCGTCAGCAGATACGCAGTATTTT. This codes for CAINQGASADTQYF.

This clone was detected once. The chain uses TRBV19 and TRBJ2-1, with D perhaps matching TRBD1 (6 bases). Trimming left V 5 bases short and J 7 bases short, with 18 bases between. Per the germline V gene, CDR1 is LNHDA and CDR2 is SQIVND (reference sequence). The CDR3 is 15 residues long. The CDR3 coding sequence is TGTGCCAGTAGTGAACGACCTTTGGACAGAAATGAGCAGTTCTTC. It codes for CASSERPLDRNEQFF.

This clone was recorded only once. The chain uses TRBV29-1 and TRBJ1-1, with D possibly being TRBD1 (5 bases). CDR1 and CDR2 from the germline V gene are SQVTM and ANQGSEA. The length of the CDR3 is 13 residues. The V end was cut by 4 bases, the J end by 5 bases, with 14 bases between. The CDR3 sequence is CSVAGREWTEAFF. Written as DNA, the CDR3 is TGCAGCGTTGCAGGCAGGGAATGGACTGAAGCTTTCTTT.

The chain has TRBV5-1 and TRBJ2-7; tentatively, D is TRBD1 (6 bases). Trimming removed 0 bases from V and 5 bases from J, with 12 bases in between. The CDR3 is 14 amino acids. Germline V CDR1 and CDR2: SGHRS, YFSETQ. The CDR3 nucleotides read TGCGCCAGCAGCTTGGTCGGCAGGGACAACGAGCAGTACTTC. This codes for CASSLVGRDNEQYF.

This chain joins TRBV19 and TRBJ2-4; tentatively, D is TRBD2 (6 bases). Germline assignment: CDR1 LNHDA and CDR2 SQIVND (reference sequence). CDR3 length equals 18 residues. Trimming left V 5 bases short and J 0 bases short, with 20 bases between. CDR3 in amino acids: CASSEGAPGEIAKNIQYF. CDR3 nucleotides: TGTGCCAGTAGTGAAGGGGCCCCGGGGGAGATAGCCAAAAACATTCAGTACTTC.

The rearrangement uses TRBV5-1 and TRBJ2-7; the D gene is possibly TRBD1 (5 bases). The CDR3 runs to 13 residues. V was trimmed by 0 bases and J by 3 bases, leaving 7 bases between them. Germline assignment: CDR1 SGHRS and CDR2 YFSETQ. The CDR3 sequence is CASSLGTGYEQYF. CDR3 nucleotide sequence: TGCGCCAGCAGCTTGGGAACAGGCTACGAGCAGTACTTC. Variable domain in full (rest from reference TRBV5-1 and TRBJ2-7): KAGVTQTPRYLIKTRGQQVTLSCSPISGHRSVSWYQQTPGQGLQFLFEYFSETQRNKGNFPGRFSGRQFSNSRSEMNVSTLELGDSALYLCASSLGTGYEQYFGPGTRLTVT.

V usage is TRBV27 and J usage is TRBJ1-5; the D is unclear. Trimming cost V 5 bases and J 6 bases, with 11 bases left between them. Germline V gene lookup returns CDR1 MNHEY and CDR2 SMNVEV (reference sequence). The length of the CDR3 is 13 residues. CDR3 DNA: TGTGCCAGCAGTCCGGAGGAGGGTCAGCCCCAGCATTTT. It is translated as CASSPEEGQPQHF.

The chain carries TRBV18 and TRBJ2-5; D is unclear. The CDR3 is 13 residues long. Germline CDR1 is KGHSH and CDR2 is LQKENI. V was pared by 3 bases and J by 4 bases, with 9 bases between. The CDR3 DNA reads TGTGCCAGCTCACCGAATACGCGAGAGACCCAGTACTTC. It codes for CASSPNTRETQYF.

This clone was seen just once. The chain is built from TRBV7-2 and TRBJ2-2; TRBD2 matches at 10 bases. The CDR3 totals 15 residues. The ends lost 2 bases at V and 6 bases at J; junction bases unmatched: 3. Germline loops: CDR1 SGHTA, CDR2 FQGNSA. This chain's CDR3 is CASSLLAGVPGELFF. CDR3 nucleotides: TGTGCCAGCAGCTTACTAGCGGGAGTCCCCGGGGAGCTGTTTTTT.

This sequence joins TRBV2 and TRBJ1-2; weak D call: TRBD1 (6 bases). Germline V gene data show CDR1 as SNHLY and CDR2 as FYNNEI. V was clipped by 4 bases and J by 8 bases, with 11 bases between them. The CDR3 spans 12 residues. This CDR3 reads CASSGPGDGYTF. The CDR3 DNA follows: TGTGCCAGCAGTGGGCCAGGGGACGGCTACACCTTC.

The chain is built from TRBV19 and TRBJ1-5; the D is unclear. The CDR3 has 15 residues. The V gene's germline CDR1 is LNHDA and CDR2 SQIVND (reference sequence). V was trimmed by 6 bases and J by 7 bases, leaving 19 bases between them. The CDR3 DNA sequence: TGTGCCAGTAGCCCAGGAGGCTCCGGGTTCCAGCCCCAGCATTTT. Amino acids: CASSPGGSGFQPQHF. Full variable domain (missing parts from reference TRBV19 and TRBJ1-5): DGGITQSPKYLFRKEGQNVTLSCEQNLNHDAMYWYRQDPGQGLRLIYYSQIVNDFQKGDIAEGYSVSREKKESFPLTVTSAQKNPTAFYLCASSPGGSGFQPQHFGDGTRLSIL.

This sequence joins TRBV6-8 and TRBJ2-5; D is perhaps TRBD2 (5 bases). CDR1 is MNHGY and CDR2 is SAAAGT in the germline V gene. This CDR3 has 12 residues. The V and J ends lost 6 bases and 5 bases respectively, with 10 bases between them. The CDR3 sequence: CASSPPGETQYF. The CDR3 nucleotides are TGTGCCAGCAGCCCTCCGGGGGAGACCCAGTACTTC.

This clone came up once. This chain links TRBV4-1 with TRBJ2-7; D may be TRBD1 (7 bases). Germline V lookup: CDR1 MGHRA, CDR2 YSYEKL. V lost 3 bases and J lost 4, with 10 bases in between. This CDR3 region has 13 residues. The chain's CDR3 is CASSHSGGYEQYF. The DNA for the CDR3 is TGCGCCAGCAGCCACTCAGGGGGGTACGAGCAGTACTTC.

The CDR3 region has the DNA TGTGCCAGCAGTTACGGGACAGGGGGTGGCTACACCTTC. Residues: CASSYGTGGGYTF. The chain has TRBV6-5 and TRBJ1-2, with 11 positions matching TRBD1. The V and J ends lost 2 bases and 7 bases, in that order; junction bases with no gene match: 0. Germline CDR1 reads MNHEY; CDR2 reads SVGAGI. The CDR3 is 13 amino acids.

J is TRBJ2-3 and V is TRBV4-3, with D perhaps matching TRBD2 (6 bases). V lost 2 bases and J 2 bases, leaving 14 bases between the germline ends. Germline values: CDR1 LGHNA, CDR2 YSLEER. This CDR3 is built from 16 residues. The CDR3 here is CASSQTPSEHTDTQYF. As DNA, the CDR3 is TGCGCCAGCAGCCAAACCCCTAGCGAACACACAGATACGCAGTATTTT.

V gene TRBV27 combines with J gene TRBJ1-5; tentatively, D is TRBD1 (6 bases). CDR3 size: 13 residues. CDR1 is MNHEY and CDR2 is SMNVEV in the germline V gene (reference sequence). Between the trimmed V and J ends, which lost 4 bases and 4 bases, there was a span of 8 bases. The CDR3 loop is CASSSGVNQPQHF. CDR3 nucleotide sequence: TGTGCCAGCAGTTCAGGGGTAAATCAGCCCCAGCATTTT.

This sequence joins TRBV5-1 and TRBJ1-1; TRBD1 is a possible D gene (6 bases). Trimming removed 0 bases from V and 0 bases from J, with 6 bases in between. The CDR3 is made up of 14 amino acids. Germline V gives CDR1 SGHRS, CDR2 YFSETQ. CDR3 in amino acids: CASSLGQVNTEAFF. The CDR3 region has the DNA TGCGCCAGCAGCTTGGGACAGGTGAACACTGAAGCTTTCTTT.